This T cell receptor (beta chain) originates from a study of shared clonotypes between healthy human individuals. Profiled with immunoSEQ multiplex PCR; TCRdb holds only in-frame clones, not every one. The sample records about 1 million clones, roughly 80% being singletons. Trimming removed 3 bases from V and 8 bases from J; junction bases left unmatched: 7. The CDR3 is made up of 14 amino acids. The germline CDR1 and CDR2 sequences are GTSNPN and SVGIG (reference sequence). This clone has a count of ten or more. The receptor was isolated from a man between 18 and 35 years old in good health. The chain joins TRBV30 to TRBJ2-1; TRBD2 aligns across 10 bases. The sample consisted of memory CD4+ T cells sorted from blood. Noted subset: CD45RA-negative fraction. This chain's CDR3 is CAWRERGGRYEQFF. The CDR3 region has the DNA TGTGCCTGGAGAGAGCGGGGGGGCCGCTATGAGCAGTTCTTC.